The 3 T cell receptor beta chains below come from one sample, sequenced in a study of blood T cells in healthy people across ages. The use of a sample-barcoded 5' primer and a J-beta primer mix characterized a second PCR of about 7 to 12 cycles. In TCRdb, the 5' RACE reads were re-called with MiXCR into one record per CDR3 protein. The repertoire holds under 950,000 distinct CDR3 sequences, with over 20% as singletons. The sequencing sample was made of blood. These receptors were collected from a man in his 70s in good health.

This clonotype was counted only a few times. The genes are TRBV14 and TRBJ1-1; D remains ambiguous. V was pared by 6 bases and J by 1 base, with 15 bases between. Germline CDR1 SGHDN, CDR2 FVKESK. CDR3 length: 15 residues. The CDR3, as DNA: TGTGCCAGCAGGGGCCAATTGAAGGGGAACACTGAAGCTTTCTTT. Translating gives CASRGQLKGNTEAFF.

The V call is TRBV20-1, the J call TRBJ2-1; 9 positions match TRBD2. The CDR3 has 14 amino acids. Trimming cost V 2 bases and J 2 bases; bases outside gene matches: 1. Per germline, CDR1 DFQATT and CDR2 SNEGSKA (reference sequence). CDR3: CSARLAGTYNEQFF. CDR3 DNA: TGCAGTGCTAGACTAGCGGGGACCTACAATGAGCAGTTCTTC.

The chain uses TRBV19 and TRBJ1-1; TRBD1 agrees at 11 bases. CDR1 is LNHDA and CDR2 is SQIVND in the germline V gene (reference sequence). V lost 3 bases, J lost 1 base, and 4 bases stayed unmatched. The CDR3 runs to 16 residues. Here the CDR3 reads CASSITGTGGNTEAFF. In DNA, the CDR3 is TGTGCCAGTAGTATCACCGGGACAGGGGGGAACACTGAAGCTTTCTTT.